The next 28 T cell receptor beta chains were all read from a single sample in a study of a mutant IDH1 vaccine in newly diagnosed glioma. Time point in this sample: week 23, last vaccination. Doses consisted of 300 ug of mutant IDH1 20-mer peptide each, paired with topical imiquimod. Antigen specificity for these receptors is unknown. Profiled with immunoSEQ multiplex PCR; TCRdb holds only in-frame clones, not every one. The sample lists about 77,000 clones; more than 80% were seen once. The sequenced sample was PBMCs, obtained from a glioma patient whose treatment included an IDH1 peptide vaccine. These TCRs come from a woman between 45 and 65 years old with glioma.

This clone turned up a few times. The CDR3 loop is CASGGRTEAFF. In nucleotides, the CDR3 is TGTGCCAGCGGGGGGCGAACTGAAGCTTTCTTT. V gene TRBV6-5 combines with J gene TRBJ1-1; D is perhaps TRBD1 (6 bases). There are 11 residues in the CDR3. Trimming cost V 8 bases and J 5 bases, with 9 bases left between them. Germline V gene sequence: CDR1 MNHEY, CDR2 SVGAGI.

This chain connects TRBV27 to TRBJ2-7; possibly TRBD2 for D (6 bases). The CDR3 runs to 15 residues. Germline V gene sequence: CDR1 MNHEY, CDR2 SMNVEV (reference sequence). V was cut by 4 bases and J by 2 bases, with 15 bases left in between. The CDR3 DNA follows: TGTGCCAGCAGTTCCGTTCTAGCGCCAACCTACGAGCAGTACTTC. It specifies CASSSVLAPTYEQYF.

This chain uses TRBV19 with TRBJ1-6; 8 bases are a match to TRBD1. CDR1 and CDR2 from the germline V gene are LNHDA and SQIVND (reference sequence). There are 13 residues in the CDR3. Trimming took 6 bases from V and 10 from J; bases not matched to a gene: 5. The CDR3 DNA reads as TGTGCCAGTAGGGACAGGGCGAGATCACCCCTCCACTTT. This codes for CASRDRARSPLHF.

The rearrangement uses TRBV18 and TRBJ1-2; tentatively, D is TRBD1 (6 bases). The germline V gene encodes CDR1 KGHSH and CDR2 LQKENI. The CDR3 sequence is 13 residues long. V lost 5 bases and J lost 4, with 11 bases in between. The CDR3 sequence: CASSDRGPYGYTF. The CDR3, as DNA: TGTGCCAGCTCAGACCGGGGGCCCTATGGCTACACCTTC.

J is TRBJ2-6 and V is TRBV6-1; D is undetermined. Per the germline V gene, CDR1 is MNHNS and CDR2 is SASEGT. V was pared by 1 base and J by 2 bases, with 9 bases between. The CDR3 length is 16 residues. The CDR3 is CASSEVGLAGANVLTF. CDR3 coding DNA: TGTGCCAGCAGTGAAGTGGGGTTAGCTGGGGCCAACGTCCTGACTTTC.

The CDR3 bases are TGTGCCTGGAGTGTCGGGCGCGGAGATACGCAGTATTTT. Protein product: CAWSVGRGDTQYF. The J gene is TRBJ2-3, the V gene TRBV30; no clear D gene. The germline CDR1 and CDR2 sequences are GTSNPN and SVGIG (reference sequence). V dropped 0 bases and J dropped 5 bases, with 9 bases sitting between them. This CDR3 region has 13 residues.

The genes are TRBV5-5 and TRBJ2-5; D is unclear. V was trimmed by 0 bases and J by 1 base, leaving 7 bases between them. Per the germline V gene, CDR1 is SGHKS and CDR2 is YYEKEE (reference sequence). This CDR3 region has 14 residues. CDR3 amino acids: CASSLAAVQETQYF. CDR3 coding DNA: TGTGCCAGCAGCTTGGCCGCAGTCCAAGAGACCCAGTACTTC.

This chain uses TRBV29-1 with TRBJ1-5; 10 nucleotides agree with TRBD1. Trimming cost V 7 bases and J 0 bases; bases outside gene matches: 3. Germline V lookup: CDR1 SQVTM, CDR2 ANQGSEA. CDR3 size: 14 residues. CDR3 sequence: CSGGTGDSNQPQHF. As DNA, the CDR3 is TGCAGCGGCGGGACAGGGGATAGCAATCAGCCCCAGCATTTT.

The V and J genes are TRBV7-2 and TRBJ1-1; D ambiguous. There are 14 residues in the CDR3. The germline V gene has CDR1 SGHTA and CDR2 FQGNSA. Trimming removed 5 bases at V and 5 bases at J, with 15 bases between. In DNA form, the CDR3 reads TGTGCCAGCAGCCCTCGGGTCCGACGGACTGAAGCTTTCTTT. Translating it yields CASSPRVRRTEAFF.

V and J are TRBV10-3 and TRBJ1-1; no clear D. Germline CDR1 and CDR2: ENHRY and SYGVKD. CDR3 length equals 15 residues. Between the trimmed V and J ends, which lost 5 bases and 3 bases, there was a span of 16 bases. DNA for the CDR3: TGTGCCATCAGTACATTGACCGGAGAAGACACTGAAGCTTTCTTT. Amino acid sequence: CAISTLTGEDTEAFF.

CDR3 in amino acids: CASSDRGHEQYF. CDR3 coding DNA: TGTGCCAGTAGTGACAGGGGTCACGAGCAGTACTTC. This chain connects TRBV19 to TRBJ2-7; 8 bases agree with TRBD1. This CDR3 is 12 amino acids long. Trimming cost V 5 bases and J 5 bases; bases outside gene matches: 2. The germline V gene has CDR1 LNHDA and CDR2 SQIVND (reference sequence). The whole variable domain, filled in from reference TRBV19 and TRBJ2-7, reads DGGITQSPKYLFRKEGQNVTLSCEQNLNHDAMYWYRQDPGQGLRLIYYSQIVNDFQKGDIAEGYSVSREKKESFPLTVTSAQKNPTAFYLCASSDRGHEQYFGPGTRLTVT.

The chain couples TRBV20-1 to TRBJ2-1; D is unclear. This CDR3 comprises 10 residues. V was cut by 4 bases and J by 9 bases, with 7 bases left in between. Germline CDR1 DFQATT, CDR2 SNEGSKA (reference sequence). The CDR3 DNA sequence: TGCAGTGCTAAGGCAGGTGAGCAGTTCTTC. This codes for CSAKAGEQFF.

This chain connects TRBV30 to TRBJ1-3; D is undetermined. This CDR3 is 15 amino acids long. The ends were cut back, 0 bases at V and 0 bases at J, with 9 bases in the middle. Looked up from germline, CDR1 is GTSNPN and CDR2 is SVGIG (reference sequence). Written as DNA, the CDR3 is TGTGCCTGGAGTGTATCGGGGAGCTCTGGAAACACCATATATTTT. It is translated as CAWSVSGSSGNTIYF.

This rearrangement joins TRBV7-2 to TRBJ2-5; D remains ambiguous. The assigned J gene may be wrong: the sequence end matches TRBJ2-7 better. The CDR3 is 15 residues long. The germline V gene has CDR1 SGHTA and CDR2 FQGNSA. The CDR3 region is CASSLAPSARYEQYF. DNA for the CDR3: TGTGCCAGCAGCTTAGCCCCCAGCGCCCGCTACGAGCAGTACTTC.

This rearrangement joins TRBV6-6 to TRBJ2-1, with D unresolved. Trimming took 6 bases from V and 1 from J, leaving 7 bases between them. Germline CDR1 is MNHNY and CDR2 is SVGAGI (reference sequence). The CDR3 sequence is 13 residues long. The CDR3 DNA sequence: TGTGCCAGCAGCCCCCAGTCCTACAATGAGCAGTTCTTC. Translated, it gives CASSPQSYNEQFF.

This clone was seen a single time. The rearrangement links TRBV5-5 to TRBJ2-3; D possibly uses TRBD1 or TRBD2 (5 bases each). V shed 5 bases and J shed 5 bases, with 15 bases lying between them. The CDR3 is made up of 14 amino acids. Looked up from germline, CDR1 is SGHKS and CDR2 is YYEKEE (reference sequence). In nucleotides, the CDR3 is TGTGCCAGCAGTCCGGGACCCCTGGAAGATACGCAGTATTTT. Translation gives CASSPGPLEDTQYF.

The chain carries TRBV18 and TRBJ2-3; D not resolved. Per germline, CDR1 KGHSH and CDR2 LQKENI. Trimming took 2 bases from V and 1 from J, leaving 4 bases between them. CDR3 size: 13 residues. As DNA, the CDR3 is TGTGCCAGCTCACCAGTCGGCACAGATACGCAGTATTTT. Translation gives CASSPVGTDTQYF.

This chain connects TRBV9 to TRBJ2-3; TRBD2 matches at 11 bases. Per germline, CDR1 SGDLS and CDR2 YYNGEE. Germline trimming cut 6 bases from V and 5 bases from J; bases unmatched to any gene: 8. This CDR3 is 15 amino acids long. This CDR3 is CASTLAGGPGDTQYF. DNA for the CDR3: TGTGCCAGCACCTTAGCGGGAGGGCCGGGAGATACGCAGTATTTT.

The chain joins TRBV19 to TRBJ2-1; a possible D gene is TRBD2 (6 bases). This CDR3 region has 16 residues. The V end was cut by 5 bases, the J end by 0 bases, with 14 bases between. Germline CDR1 LNHDA, CDR2 SQIVND (reference sequence). CDR3 amino acids: CASSPWDLSSYNEQFF. The CDR3 bases are TGTGCCAGTAGTCCCTGGGACTTGAGCTCCTACAATGAGCAGTTCTTC.

V and J are TRBV11-3 and TRBJ2-1; D unclear. The CDR3 is made up of 11 amino acids. V lost 1 base to trimming and J lost 9 bases, with 4 bases between them. Per germline, CDR1 SGHNT and CDR2 YENEEA. In DNA form, the CDR3 reads TGTGCCAGCAGCTTAGGGATTGAGCAGTTCTTC. This encodes CASSLGIEQFF.

The chain links TRBV19 to TRBJ2-3; TRBD2 agrees at 11 bases. The CDR3 loop spans 14 amino acids. Germline V gives CDR1 LNHDA, CDR2 SQIVND (reference sequence). Trimming at V came to 10 bases and at J to 4 bases, leaving 7 bases not matched to a gene. The CDR3 reads CATLSGRAPDTQYF. The CDR3 bases are TGTGCCACCCTTAGCGGGAGGGCCCCAGATACGCAGTATTTT.

Only one count was recorded for this clone. The chain carries TRBV7-9 and TRBJ2-1; 7 nucleotides agree with TRBD2. Trimming at V came to 5 bases and at J to 9 bases, leaving 16 bases not matched to a gene. The V gene's germline CDR1 is SEHNR and CDR2 FQNEAQ (reference sequence). This CDR3 has 16 amino acids. The CDR3 bases are TGTGCCAGCAGCCGTAGGCGGGAGAGTCCATCAAGTGAGCAGTTCTTC. Translation gives CASSRRRESPSSEQFF.

CDR3 sequence: CASSLGTPSYNEQFF. The DNA of the CDR3 is TGTGCCAGCAGCCTCGGGACACCCTCCTACAATGAGCAGTTCTTC. The V and J genes are TRBV6-5 and TRBJ2-1; D is possibly TRBD1 (6 bases). The CDR3 consists of 15 residues. The germline V gene encodes CDR1 MNHEY and CDR2 SVGAGI. Between the trimmed V and J ends, which lost 6 bases and 0 bases, there was a span of 12 bases.

The chain combines TRBV5-4 with TRBJ1-2, with 9 bases aligning to TRBD1. CDR1 is SGHNT, CDR2 YYREEE, per germline (reference sequence). CDR3 size: 15 residues. V dropped 2 bases and J dropped 4; count of bases not matched to a gene: 6. The chain's CDR3 is CASSFLSDRGYGYTF. CDR3 sequence (DNA): TGTGCCAGCAGCTTCCTCTCGGACAGGGGCTATGGCTACACCTTC. The full variable domain, rest sourced from reference TRBV5-4 and TRBJ1-2, is ETGVTQSPTHLIKTRGQQVTLRCSSQSGHNTVSWYQQALGQGPQFIFQYYREEENGRGNFPPRFSGLQFPNYSSELNVNALELDDSALYLCASSFLSDRGYGYTFGSGTRLTVV.

For this clone: Compared with germline, one end of the junction differs, possibly owing to a read error. This sequence joins TRBV6-1 and TRBJ2-7; D is unresolved. Germline CDR1 reads MNHNS; CDR2 reads SASEGT. This CDR3 spans 14 amino acids. The CDR3 sequence: CASSEDLFGVEQYF. CDR3 coding DNA: TGTGCCAGCAGCGAAGATCTTTTTGGGGTCGAGCAGTACTTC.

This clone was detected once. V is TRBV15 and J is TRBJ2-5; TRBD2 aligns across 7 bases. Germline values: CDR1 LNHNV, CDR2 YYDKDF (reference sequence). The CDR3 has 15 amino acids. The J segment lost 2 bases and the V segment lost 0 bases, leaving 3 bases of the junction unmatched. The CDR3 DNA sequence: TGTGCCACCAGCAGAGACCTAGCGGTTCAAGAGACCCAGTACTTC. The encoded protein is CATSRDLAVQETQYF. Filled out from reference TRBV15 and TRBJ2-5, the complete variable domain reads DAMVIQNPRYQVTQFGKPVTLSCSQTLNHNVMYWYQQKSSQAPKLLFHYYDKDFNNEADTPDNFQSRRPNTSFCFLDIRSPGLGDTAMYLCATSRDLAVQETQYFGPGTRLLVL.

The chain couples TRBV5-1 to TRBJ1-1; no firm D call. CDR1 and CDR2 (germline): SGHRS, YFSETQ. The ends were cut back, 1 base at V and 4 bases at J, with 8 bases in the middle. The CDR3 is 13 residues long. The CDR3 nucleotides are TGCGCCAGCAGCTTGAAGGGTAGCACTGAAGCTTTCTTT. This codes for CASSLKGSTEAFF.

The V and J genes are TRBV7-9 and TRBJ2-7, with D maybe TRBD1 (6 bases). The V gene lost 5 bases and the J gene lost 3 bases, with 11 bases spanning the gap. The germline gives CDR1 SEHNR, CDR2 FQNEAQ (reference sequence). The CDR3 extends over 13 amino acids. Here the CDR3 DNA reads TGTGCCAGCAGCAGGGACATATACTACGAGCAGTACTTC. Its protein product is CASSRDIYYEQYF.